What follows describes a single T cell receptor beta chain. The data originate from a study of blood T cell repertoires in COVID-19. Study-level background: Sites across the United States, Italy and Spain contributed samples from acute and convalescent COVID-19.

Per the original methods: Estimates of nucleated cell counts were drawn from the amplification of reference gene primers. Sequencing used immunoSEQ multiplex PCR; TCRdb keeps in-frame clones, though not all of them. V, J and clone size derive from that table, while D and trimming were established from the DNA sequence. The sample contains over 50,000 clones, about 80% of which appear only once. V was clipped by 4 bases and J by 2 bases, with 10 bases between them. CDR3 length: 14 residues. Germline assignment: CDR1 SGHDN and CDR2 FVKESK. Sequencing was performed on peripheral blood. The V and J genes are TRBV14 and TRBJ2-3, with a tentative D call TRBD1 (6 bases). The source is a human donor in a cohort sampled during active COVID-19. CDR3 sequence: CASSRPGATDTQYF. The CDR3 DNA reads TGTGCCAGCAGCCGCCCAGGGGCCACAGATACGCAGTATTTT.